The subject of this entry is one T cell receptor beta chain. Its antigen is undetermined. The sample comes from a study of T cell repertoires in cytomegalovirus infection. For the study at large: Shared public TCR beta signatures pointed to both CMV infection and a matching HLA type.

Study-wide results and limits: CMV-specific TCR beta clonotypes restricted by HLA-C were the ones dominating the ex vivo response.

The CDR3 spans 14 residues. The germline gives CDR1 MGHRA, CDR2 YSYEKL. V was shortened by 0 bases and J by 8 bases, with 11 bases between the two germline ends. MiXCR was run by TCRdb on the reads, yielding one entry per CDR3 protein. The table has fewer than 1,000,000 distinct CDR3 sequences, around 32% seen once. The V gene is TRBV4-1, the J gene TRBJ2-1; D gene uncertain. This sequence originates from a human donor in good health (CMV status not recorded). Some clones in this sample may be carry-over from other donors' samples. The sample in question was cultured CD8+ T cells from PBMCs, obtained from culture after CMV antigen stimulation. In DNA, the CDR3 is TGCGCCAGCAGCCAAGATTGGGGTAGGGATGAGCAGTTCTTC. This encodes CASSQDWGRDEQFF.